The 24 T cell receptor beta chains below all came from one sample that was sequenced in a study of beta chain features in type 1 diabetes. Expressed TCRB transcripts were sequenced, since all the RNA that had been isolated was reverse transcribed. Method: immunoSEQ multiplex PCR; TCRdb's copy keeps in-frame clones and lacks some. The sample holds 15,000 to 20,000 clones, 45% to 50% seen once. Sequencing used stem cell memory CD4+ T cells from blood. The receptors here all came from a man aged 18-30 years in good health.

The chain employs TRBV5-1 and TRBJ2-2, with D unclear. CDR3 length equals 12 residues. Germline V lookup: CDR1 SGHRS, CDR2 YFSETQ. Trimming pared 6 bases from V and 5 bases from J, leaving 8 bases between. In nucleotides, the CDR3 is TGCGCCAGCAAGCTAGGTACCGGGGAGCTGTTTTTT. This gives the protein CASKLGTGELFF.

This sequence joins TRBV6-1 and TRBJ2-2; possible D gene TRBD2, 6 bases. Trimming pared 1 base from V and 4 bases from J, leaving 13 bases between. This CDR3 has 16 residues. CDR1 is MNHNS and CDR2 is SASEGT in the germline V gene. Here the CDR3 DNA reads TGTGCCAGCAGTGAAGGTCCGGGACTTAGCACCGGGGAGCTGTTTTTT. As protein: CASSEGPGLSTGELFF.

The rearrangement links TRBV25-1 to TRBJ1-5; D uncertain. The CDR3 is 9 amino acids. Germline V gene data show CDR1 as MGHDK and CDR2 as SYGVNS. Trimming shortened V by 8 bases and J by 6 bases, and 2 bases separated the two germline ends. The CDR3 DNA is TGTGCCAGCCTTCAGCCCCAGCATTTT. This translates into CASLQPQHF.

This clone was observed once. This rearrangement joins TRBV6-5 to TRBJ2-3; possible D gene TRBD2, 5 bases. Germline CDR1 MNHEY, CDR2 SVGAGI. V was pared by 0 bases and J by 6 bases, with 10 bases between. The CDR3 spans 14 residues. CDR3 region: CASSYSWGVDTQYF. As DNA, the CDR3 is TGTGCCAGCAGTTACTCCTGGGGAGTCGATACGCAGTATTTT.

The chain employs TRBV28 and TRBJ2-7, with 11 nucleotides matching TRBD2. The CDR3 is 17 residues long. The J segment lost 5 bases and the V segment lost 2 bases, leaving 11 bases of the junction unmatched. CDR1 is MDHEN and CDR2 is SYDVKM in the germline V gene. CDR3 residues: CASSLGLLAGGPNEQYF. For the CDR3, the DNA is TGTGCCAGCAGTTTAGGGCTTTTAGCGGGAGGGCCAAACGAGCAGTACTTC.

V gene TRBV7-3 combines with J gene TRBJ2-6, with a possible D match to TRBD2 (6 bases). Germline-derived CDR1 and CDR2 are SGHTA and FQGTGA. Trimming shortened V by 5 bases and J by 0 bases, and 14 bases separated the two germline ends. The CDR3 contains 17 residues. The CDR3 bases are TGTGCCAGCAGCACACCCGGGGGATTCTCTGGGGCCAACGTCCTGACTTTC. Translating gives CASSTPGGFSGANVLTF.

This clone has just a few counts. The chain has TRBV28 and TRBJ1-5; D unclear. Germline CDR1 reads MDHEN; CDR2 reads SYDVKM. V lost 2 bases, J lost 0 bases, and 14 bases lay in between. The CDR3 sequence is 17 residues long. Here the CDR3 reads CASSLGPLVYSNQPQHF. The CDR3 nucleotides read TGTGCCAGCAGTTTAGGGCCCCTTGTCTATAGCAATCAGCCCCAGCATTTT. The complete variable domain, with remaining parts taken from reference TRBV28 and TRBJ1-5, reads DVKVTQSSRYLVKRTGEKVFLECVQDMDHENMFWYRQDPGLGLRLIYFSYDVKMKEKGDIPEGYSVSREKKERFSLILESASTNQTSMYLCASSLGPLVYSNQPQHFGDGTRLSIL.

The V and J genes are TRBV30 and TRBJ1-6; no clear D. V dropped 0 bases and J dropped 5 bases, with 11 bases sitting between them. The CDR3 runs to 15 residues. Germline-derived CDR1 and CDR2 are GTSNPN and SVGIG (reference sequence). This chain's CDR3 is CAWSVPTRDNSPLHF. The CDR3 region has the DNA TGTGCCTGGAGTGTACCGACGAGGGATAATTCACCCCTCCACTTT.

The V call is TRBV7-2, the J call TRBJ1-2; a possible D gene is TRBD1 (5 bases). Trimming took 5 bases from V and 4 from J, leaving 14 bases between them. The CDR3 consists of 14 residues. Germline lookup yields CDR1 SGHTA and CDR2 FQGNSA. The CDR3 reads CASSPRLQGYGYTF. CDR3 bases: TGTGCCAGCAGCCCCCGGTTGCAGGGCTATGGCTACACCTTC.

V is TRBV28 and J is TRBJ2-6; TRBD2 might be the D (6 bases). The CDR3 contains 15 residues. Germline V gene sequence: CDR1 MDHEN, CDR2 SYDVKM. V shed 5 bases and J shed 4 bases, with 12 bases lying between them. The CDR3 sequence: CASSPSGDGANVLTF. In DNA, the CDR3 is TGTGCCAGCAGTCCATCGGGGGACGGGGCCAACGTCCTGACTTTC.

The CDR3 reads CASSVLRGSGTDTQYF. The DNA of the CDR3 is TGTGCCAGCAGCGTCCTCAGGGGATCGGGCACAGATACGCAGTATTTT. The rearrangement uses TRBV5-5 and TRBJ2-3, with a tentative D call TRBD1 (6 bases). CDR3 length equals 16 residues. The V end lost 4 bases, the J end lost 1 base, and 16 bases lay between the germline ends. The germline V gene has CDR1 SGHKS and CDR2 YYEKEE (reference sequence).

V usage is TRBV18 and J usage is TRBJ2-1; 7 nucleotides agree with TRBD2. This CDR3 has 17 amino acids. The ends lost 0 bases at V and 0 bases at J; junction bases unmatched: 5. Per germline, CDR1 KGHSH and CDR2 LQKENI. DNA for the CDR3: TGTGCCAGCTCACCACCCGCCGGGGGGAGCTCCTACAATGAGCAGTTCTTC. It codes for CASSPPAGGSSYNEQFF.

This sequence joins TRBV6-5 and TRBJ1-5, with a weak D call TRBD1 (6 bases). V was clipped by 7 bases and J by 0 bases, with 13 bases between them. Germline V gene data show CDR1 as MNHEY and CDR2 as SVGAGI. CDR3 size: 15 residues. In nucleotides, the CDR3 is TGTGCCAGCAAGAGCAGGGGTTATAGCAATCAGCCCCAGCATTTT. This sequence encodes CASKSRGYSNQPQHF.

The CDR3 DNA follows: TGTGCCAGTCAGATACCGGACAGGTTTAATGGCTACACCTTC. Protein: CASQIPDRFNGYTF. The rearrangement joins TRBV28 to TRBJ1-2; 7 nucleotides align to TRBD1. The CDR3 length is 14 residues. The V segment lost 9 bases and the J segment 6 bases; nucleotides outside the gene matches: 13. Germline V gene sequence: CDR1 MDHEN, CDR2 SYDVKM.

The chain uses TRBV19 and TRBJ2-7; TRBD1 might be the D (5 bases). Germline V CDR1 and CDR2: LNHDA, SQIVND (reference sequence). V was pared by 5 bases and J by 6 bases, with 14 bases between. This CDR3 has 13 amino acids. The DNA for the CDR3 is TGTGCCAGTAGTCCGAGACAGTACAGCGAGCAGTACTTC. Its translation: CASSPRQYSEQYF.

There are a few counts of this clone. The chain has TRBV7-2 and TRBJ2-2; D is unclear. Germline CDR1 SGHTA, CDR2 FQGNSA. The ends were cut back, 2 bases at V and 6 bases at J, with 10 bases in the middle. The CDR3 runs 14 residues. The CDR3 spells CASSLHSPAGELFF. The CDR3 DNA is TGTGCCAGCAGCTTACATTCCCCGGCCGGGGAGCTGTTTTTT.

For the CDR3, the DNA is TGTGCCAGCAACACCGGGACTCTCCTCTCCTACGAGCAGTACTTC. As protein: CASNTGTLLSYEQYF. The gene calls are TRBV5-6 and TRBJ2-7; the D gene is possibly TRBD2 (6 bases). CDR3 size: 15 residues. Germline-derived CDR1 and CDR2 are SGHDT and YYEEEE. Trimming stripped 6 bases from V and 0 bases from J, with 16 bases between.

The chain recombines TRBV28 with TRBJ1-5; D unclear. Germline values: CDR1 MDHEN, CDR2 SYDVKM. V shed 7 bases and J shed 0 bases, with 19 bases lying between them. This CDR3 region has 17 residues. CDR3 sequence (DNA): TGTGCCAGCACGTCATTCGCCGCCGGGGATAGCAATCAGCCCCAGCATTTT. Protein product: CASTSFAAGDSNQPQHF.

There are a few counts of this clone. The chain joins TRBV30 to TRBJ2-7; perhaps TRBD1 as D (5 bases). Germline CDR1 and CDR2: GTSNPN and SVGIG (reference sequence). The CDR3 runs 11 residues. V was shortened by 4 bases and J by 5 bases, with 9 bases between the two germline ends. CDR3 region: CAWKQVDEQYF. CDR3 DNA sequence: TGTGCCTGGAAACAGGTCGACGAGCAGTACTTC.

This clone was counted between two and nine times. The chain uses TRBV28 and TRBJ2-5; TRBD2 agrees at 7 bases. This CDR3 region has 16 residues. The ends lost 7 bases at V and 0 bases at J; junction bases unmatched: 11. Germline CDR1 and CDR2: MDHEN and SYDVKM. As DNA, the CDR3 is TGTGCCAGCACTCAGGCTAGCGGACTGTACCAAGAGACCCAGTACTTC. Amino acid sequence: CASTQASGLYQETQYF.

The chain employs TRBV7-2 and TRBJ2-1; D call uncertain. The CDR3 has 14 residues. Trimming left V 1 base short and J 16 bases short, with 20 bases between. Germline V gene sequence: CDR1 SGHTA, CDR2 FQGNSA. This CDR3 is CASSLVLVGQRQFF. In DNA form, the CDR3 reads TGTGCCAGCAGCTTAGTGTTGGTGGGCCAGAGACAATTCTTC. Full variable domain (outside the CDR3, taken from reference TRBV7-2 and TRBJ2-1): GAGVSQSPSNKVTEKGKDVELRCDPISGHTALYWYRQSLGQGLEFLIYFQGNSAPDKSGLPSDRFSAERTGGSVSTLTIQRTQQEDSAVYLCASSLVLVGQRQFFGPGTRLTVL.

The chain employs TRBV7-9 and TRBJ2-5; D is possibly TRBD1 (6 bases). Trimming stripped 0 bases from V and 2 bases from J, with 16 bases between. The CDR3 is 17 amino acids. In germline, CDR1 is SEHNR, CDR2 FQNEAQ (reference sequence). For the CDR3, the DNA is TGTGCCAGCAGCTTAGCTCTCAACATTGGACAGCAAGAGACCCAGTACTTC. Amino acids: CASSLALNIGQQETQYF.

J is TRBJ2-3 and V is TRBV11-2; tentatively, D is TRBD1 (6 bases). Germline assignment: CDR1 SGHAT and CDR2 FQNNGV. This CDR3 region has 15 residues. The V end lost 0 bases, the J end lost 5 bases, and 12 bases lay between the germline ends. For the CDR3, the DNA is TGTGCCAGCAGCTTAGATGGGGGCCACGAAGATACGCAGTATTTT. It is translated as CASSLDGGHEDTQYF. Variable domain in full (rest from reference TRBV11-2 and TRBJ2-3): EAGVAQSPRYKIIEKRQSVAFWCNPISGHATLYWYQQILGQGPKLLIQFQNNGVVDDSQLPKDRFSAERLKGVDSTLKIQPAKLEDSAVYLCASSLDGGHEDTQYFGPGTRLTVL.

This clone appeared a few times. The chain combines TRBV28 with TRBJ2-5, with TRBD2 matching 7 bases. Matching the DNA end better, TRBJ2-7 makes the J call doubtful. Germline values: CDR1 MDHEN, CDR2 SYDVKM. The CDR3 sequence is 16 residues long. The CDR3 spells CASSLGLVGGFSEQYF. CDR3 in DNA: TGTGCCAGCAGTTTGGGCCTGGTGGGGGGGTTTTCCGAGCAGTACTTC.